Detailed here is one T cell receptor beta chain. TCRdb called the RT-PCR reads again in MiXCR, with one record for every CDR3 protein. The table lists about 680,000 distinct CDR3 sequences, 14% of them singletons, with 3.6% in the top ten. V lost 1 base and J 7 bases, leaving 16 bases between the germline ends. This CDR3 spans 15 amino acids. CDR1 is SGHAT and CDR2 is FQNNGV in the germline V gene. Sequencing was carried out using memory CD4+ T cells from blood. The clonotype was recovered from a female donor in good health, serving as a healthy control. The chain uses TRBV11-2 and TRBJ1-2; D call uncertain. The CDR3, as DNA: TGTGCCAGCAGCTTAGGTAGGGCGGCAACAGCTGGCTACACCTTC. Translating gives CASSLGRAATAGYTF.